This T cell receptor beta chain was captured in a study of blood T cell repertoires in COVID-19. From germline, CDR1 is SGHTA and CDR2 FQGNSA. With 0 bases clipped from V and 0 bases from J, the junction kept 1 base outside the gene matches. The CDR3 consists of 17 residues. Generated by immunoSEQ multiplex PCR, the TCRdb table keeps only in-frame clones and is missing some. The sample yields about 24,000 clones, about 90% seen once. The material sequenced was peripheral blood. The V call is TRBV7-2, the J call TRBJ2-7; 14 bases are shared with TRBD2. The sequence was collected from a man aged 65 to 85 with active COVID-19. CDR3 bases: TGTGCCAGCAGCTTAGCGGGGACTAGCGGGAGCTCCTACGAGCAGTACTTC. It encodes CASSLAGTSGSSYEQYF.